This T cell receptor (beta chain) emerged from a study of follicular helper T cells after annual influenza vaccination. The wider study: Some donors were sampled over the 2013-2014, 2014-2015 and 2015-2016 vaccinations.

Time point given: 2015-2016 season, pre-vaccination. Between about 40 and 110 mL of blood was drawn per time point. As for this clone: Antigen specificity is unknown.

TCRB sequencing was done at Survey resolution level. Produced via immunoSEQ multiplex PCR; TCRdb's table is partial and in-frame only. Of about 9,400 clones in the sample, roughly four fifths are singletons; the top ten hold about 1.5%. Germline assignment: CDR1 SGHRS and CDR2 YFSETQ. V lost 0 bases to trimming and J lost 0 bases; unmatched junction nucleotides: 3. CDR3 length: 15 residues. Study-level points and caveats: ICOS+CD38+ cTfh clonality tracked population frequency, and its change tracked circulating plasmablast change.

V is TRBV5-1 and J is TRBJ2-7; 7 positions match TRBD2. The clonotype originates from an adult who received the influenza vaccine. The specimen was CXCR5+ CD38- circulating T follicular helper cells from blood, collected on the day of influenza vaccination. Subset specified: circulating Tfh, non-naive CD4+CXCR5+PD-1+ (ICOS+CD38+ or ICOS-CD38-). CDR3 loop: CASSLEAGTSYEQYF. DNA for the CDR3: TGCGCCAGCAGCTTGGAAGCGGGGACCTCCTACGAGCAGTACTTC.